Following are 32 T cell receptor beta chains from one sample sequenced in a study of OX40 agonist ivuxolimab in advanced cancers. Profiled with immunoSEQ multiplex PCR; TCRdb holds only in-frame clones, not every one. The repertoire holds more than 65,000 clones, 85% seen once, with approximately 5.6% in the top ten. Specimen: CD4+ or CD8+ T cells sorted from blood, collected in a trial of the OX40 agonist ivuxolimab. These receptors were taken from an adult with an advanced solid tumor such as melanoma, head and neck, liver or kidney cancer.

A single count supports this clone. The rearrangement joins TRBV4-3 to TRBJ2-7; D gene uncertain. Trimming stripped 0 bases from V and 1 base from J, with 13 bases between. This CDR3 region has 16 residues. Germline V gene data show CDR1 as LGHNA and CDR2 as YSLEER. DNA for the CDR3: TGCGCCAGCAGCCAAGACCCCGACTCCATTTCCTACGAGCAGTACTTC. This codes for CASSQDPDSISYEQYF.

This clone was picked up one time. The chain links TRBV7-6 to TRBJ1-4; a possible D gene is TRBD1 (5 bases). V gave up 2 bases and J gave up 3 bases, with 13 bases separating them. CDR3 length: 16 residues. The V gene's germline CDR1 is SGHVS and CDR2 FNYEAQ. The DNA for the CDR3 is TGTGCCAGCAGCTTACAGGGTATTGATTCTAATGAAAAACTGTTTTTT. This encodes CASSLQGIDSNEKLFF.

V and J are TRBV2 and TRBJ2-5, with 12 bases lining up with TRBD1. The J call may be wrong; the DNA end is better matched by TRBJ2-7. The CDR3 has 17 amino acids. Germline V gene lookup returns CDR1 SNHLY and CDR2 FYNNEI. The CDR3 coding sequence is TGTGCCAGCAGTGGCATCTCCGGGACAGGGGGCATCTACGAGCAGTACTTC. Translating gives CASSGISGTGGIYEQYF.

This rearrangement joins TRBV6-5 to TRBJ2-1, with a weak D call TRBD2 (6 bases). CDR1 MNHEY and CDR2 SVGAGI come from the germline V gene. V dropped 5 bases and J dropped 5 bases, with 16 bases sitting between them. The CDR3 runs to 15 residues. The CDR3 coding sequence is TGTGCCAGCAGTCTCTGGGGGGTGGATGACAATGAGCAGTTCTTC. Protein: CASSLWGVDDNEQFF.

The V call is TRBV4-1, the J call TRBJ1-5; the D gene is possibly TRBD1 (6 bases). Deletions cut 4 bases from V and 6 bases from J, with 13 bases between. CDR3 length: 14 residues. The V gene's germline CDR1 is MGHRA and CDR2 YSYEKL. This CDR3 is CASSPQGVSQPQHF. In DNA, the CDR3 is TGCGCCAGCAGCCCACAGGGAGTAAGTCAGCCCCAGCATTTT.

The rearrangement links TRBV9 to TRBJ2-1; TRBD2 matches 7 bases. Germline V gene lookup returns CDR1 SGDLS and CDR2 YYNGEE. The CDR3 consists of 14 residues. Trimming took 2 bases from V and 8 from J; bases not matched to a gene: 7. CDR3 residues: CASSVFGGFHEQFF. CDR3 DNA: TGTGCCAGCAGCGTCTTCGGGGGGTTTCATGAGCAGTTCTTC.

The genes are TRBV6-5 and TRBJ2-5; the D gene is possibly TRBD1 (6 bases). The V and J ends lost 6 bases and 2 bases respectively, with 13 bases between them. Looked up from germline, CDR1 is MNHEY and CDR2 is SVGAGI. This CDR3 is 14 amino acids long. In DNA, the CDR3 is TGTGCCAGCAGAACCGGGACACCACAAGAGACCCAGTACTTC. It yields the protein CASRTGTPQETQYF.

V gene TRBV4-2 combines with J gene TRBJ2-5, with a weak D call TRBD2 (6 bases). The CDR3 length is 15 residues. The V end lost 0 bases, the J end lost 5 bases, and 13 bases lay between the germline ends. In germline, CDR1 is LGHNA, CDR2 YNFKEQ. The CDR3 loop is CASSQDSGVRETQYF. In DNA, the CDR3 is TGTGCCAGCAGCCAAGACTCGGGAGTGAGGGAGACCCAGTACTTC.

V is TRBV6-1 and J is TRBJ2-1; 10 nucleotides match TRBD1. The junction had 9 bases not matched to a gene; V was cut back by 8 bases and J by 8 bases. The CDR3 is 14 amino acids. The germline V gene encodes CDR1 MNHNS and CDR2 SASEGT. The CDR3 sequence is CASRVGTGVYEQFF. The CDR3 coding sequence is TGTGCCAGCCGGGTGGGGACAGGGGTGTATGAGCAGTTCTTC.

The V gene is TRBV5-1, the J gene TRBJ1-2; a weak D match, TRBD1 (6 bases). Germline V gene data show CDR1 as SGHRS and CDR2 as YFSETQ. Trimming took off 2 bases at V and 3 bases at J, with 11 bases between the two ends. This CDR3 has 14 amino acids. The CDR3 sequence is CASSFEDRYYGYTF. In nucleotides, the CDR3 is TGCGCCAGCAGCTTCGAAGACAGGTACTATGGCTACACCTTC.

The chain combines TRBV19 with TRBJ1-1; TRBD1 aligns across 7 bases. Germline CDR1 reads LNHDA; CDR2 reads SQIVND (reference sequence). This CDR3 spans 15 amino acids. Losses at the gene ends were 5 bases for V and 2 bases for J; bases not matched to a gene: 8. CDR3 protein: CASSSRQGVNTEAFF. The CDR3 DNA follows: TGTGCCAGTAGTTCCCGACAGGGAGTTAACACTGAAGCTTTCTTT.

The chain carries TRBV14 and TRBJ2-3; TRBD1 or TRBD2 may be the D gene (5 bases each). Germline V gene data show CDR1 as SGHDN and CDR2 as FVKESK. V gave up 6 bases and J gave up 1 base, with 8 bases separating them. The CDR3 consists of 13 residues. CDR3 sequence: CASRRGGTDTQYF. In DNA, the CDR3 is TGTGCCAGCAGGAGAGGGGGCACAGATACGCAGTATTTT.

The chain recombines TRBV7-9 with TRBJ2-4, with 10 bases aligning to TRBD1. The V gene end was trimmed by 5 bases and the J gene end by 0 bases; junction bases not matched to a gene: 7. Germline V gene data show CDR1 as SEHNR and CDR2 as FQNEAQ (reference sequence). This CDR3 is built from 17 residues. The DNA for the CDR3 is TGTGCCAGCAGCCCCCGACAGGGGGCGTTAGCCAAAAACATTCAGTACTTC. It codes for CASSPRQGALAKNIQYF. Based on the CDR3 plus reference TRBV7-9 and TRBJ2-4, the full variable domain is DTGVSQNPRHKITKRGQNVTFRCDPISEHNRLYWYRQTLGQGPEFLTYFQNEAQLEKSRLLSDRFSAERPKGSFSTLEIQRTEQGDSAMYLCASSPRQGALAKNIQYFGAGTRLSVL.

The rearrangement links TRBV2 to TRBJ2-3, with unresolved D. Per germline, CDR1 SNHLY and CDR2 FYNNEI. Between the trimmed V and J ends, which lost 3 bases and 4 bases, there was a span of 8 bases. The CDR3 length is 13 residues. The CDR3 DNA reads TGTGCCAGCAGTGACTTTTTAGCAGATACGCAGTATTTT. Translating gives CASSDFLADTQYF.

The rearrangement uses TRBV6-6 and TRBJ2-5; 10 nucleotides align to TRBD2. V lost 4 bases to trimming and J lost 8 bases; unmatched junction nucleotides: 10. There are 15 residues in the CDR3. CDR1 and CDR2 from the germline V gene are MNHNY and SVGAGI (reference sequence). The CDR3 bases are TGTGCCAGCAGTTCCCTAGCGGGAGCGATAAGCACCCAGTACTTC. Translated, it gives CASSSLAGAISTQYF.

The chain carries TRBV2 and TRBJ2-1; D is ambiguous. Looked up from germline, CDR1 is SNHLY and CDR2 is FYNNEI. The CDR3 length is 12 residues. Between the trimmed V and J ends, which lost 2 bases and 4 bases, there was a span of 3 bases. CDR3 protein: CASSETYNEQFF. The CDR3 DNA is TGTGCCAGCAGTGAAACGTACAATGAGCAGTTCTTC.

The CDR3 is CASSYKGNTEAFF. In DNA, the CDR3 is TGTGCCAGCAGTTACAAGGGAAACACTGAAGCTTTCTTT. The chain couples TRBV6-5 to TRBJ1-1; D is uncertain. Germline lookup yields CDR1 MNHEY and CDR2 SVGAGI. V was cut by 2 bases and J by 2 bases, with 6 bases left in between. The CDR3 is made up of 13 amino acids.

The chain uses TRBV6-5 and TRBJ2-7, with a tentative D call TRBD1 (6 bases). The CDR3 is made up of 13 amino acids. Germline V gives CDR1 MNHEY, CDR2 SVGAGI. V lost 6 bases and J lost 2, with 11 bases in between. The CDR3 bases are TGTGCCAGCAGGGGGACATCAACCTACGAGCAGTACTTC. It is translated as CASRGTSTYEQYF.

This clone was counted only a few times. The genes are TRBV15 and TRBJ2-3; 7 bases map to TRBD1. Losses at the gene ends were 1 base for V and 4 bases for J; bases not matched to a gene: 5. Germline assignment: CDR1 LNHNV and CDR2 YYDKDF (reference sequence). This CDR3 spans 15 amino acids. CDR3 loop: CATSRAPGGADTQYF. CDR3 in DNA: TGTGCCACCAGCAGAGCCCCAGGGGGAGCAGATACGCAGTATTTT.

This chain joins TRBV7-2 and TRBJ2-3; TRBD2 agrees at 7 bases. V trimming: 1 base; J trimming: 3 bases; junction bases outside the gene matches: 13. CDR1 and CDR2 from the germline V gene are SGHTA and FQGNSA. CDR3 size: 18 residues. CDR3 DNA: TGTGCCAGCAGCTTAGATGGGGCGGGAGTCAGAGGGACAGATACGCAGTATTTT. This codes for CASSLDGAGVRGTDTQYF.

A single count supports this clone. CDR3 nucleotide sequence: TGTGCCAGCTCGCCCGGTATCCCCGGACTAGCGGGATACAATGAGCAGTTCTTC. Translated: CASSPGIPGLAGYNEQFF. V gene TRBV18 combines with J gene TRBJ2-1; 12 bases match TRBD2. The J segment lost 4 bases and the V segment lost 6 bases, leaving 13 bases of the junction unmatched. CDR1 and CDR2 (germline): KGHSH, LQKENI. The CDR3 length is 18 residues.

The J gene is TRBJ2-2, the V gene TRBV6-1; D gene unclear. V was shortened by 7 bases and J by 7 bases, with 7 bases between the two germline ends. The germline CDR1 and CDR2 sequences are MNHNS and SASEGT. CDR3 length: 11 residues. The chain's CDR3 is CASNFFGELFF. For the CDR3, the DNA is TGTGCCAGCAATTTTTTCGGGGAGCTGTTTTTT.

The rearrangement links TRBV27 to TRBJ2-3; 9 bases align to TRBD2. The CDR3 covers 16 residues. The germline gives CDR1 MNHEY, CDR2 SMNVEV (reference sequence). Losses at the gene ends were 1 base for V and 1 base for J; bases not matched to a gene: 3. CDR3 nucleotides: TGTGCCAGCAGTTTATACGAGCGGGAGGGCACAGATACGCAGTATTTT. It encodes CASSLYEREGTDTQYF.

The chain carries TRBV7-2 and TRBJ1-2, with D possibly being TRBD1 (6 bases). CDR1 is SGHTA and CDR2 is FQGNSA in the germline V gene. This CDR3 has 14 amino acids. Deletions cut 8 bases from V and 1 base from J, with 14 bases between. The CDR3 loop reads CASADRRHNYGYTF. For the CDR3, the DNA is TGTGCCAGCGCAGACAGGCGACATAACTATGGCTACACCTTC. The full variable domain, with the rest looked up from reference TRBV7-2 and TRBJ1-2, is GAGVSQSPSNKVTEKGKDVELRCDPISGHTALYWYRQSLGQGLEFLIYFQGNSAPDKSGLPSDRFSAERTGGSVSTLTIQRTQQEDSAVYLCASADRRHNYGYTFGSGTRLTVV.

The CDR3 bases are TGTGCCAGCAGTGTCTGGAATCGGCAAGAGACCCAGTACTTC. This codes for CASSVWNRQETQYF. This chain connects TRBV25-1 to TRBJ2-5; D is unresolved. This CDR3 is built from 14 residues. The V gene lost 4 bases and the J gene lost 2 bases, with 11 bases spanning the gap. The germline gives CDR1 MGHDK, CDR2 SYGVNS.

This clone was counted a single time. This rearrangement joins TRBV6-5 to TRBJ2-5; possible D gene TRBD2, 7 bases. This CDR3 contains 15 residues. Trimming pared 2 bases from V and 2 bases from J, leaving 12 bases between. Germline CDR1 and CDR2: MNHEY and SVGAGI. CDR3: CASSYGAGAQETQYF. The DNA for the CDR3 is TGTGCCAGCAGTTACGGTGCGGGGGCACAAGAGACCCAGTACTTC.

The V and J genes are TRBV9 and TRBJ2-5; possibly TRBD1 for D (6 bases). CDR3 length equals 13 residues. Germline V gene lookup returns CDR1 SGDLS and CDR2 YYNGEE. Deletions cut 3 bases from V and 3 bases from J, with 9 bases between. In DNA form, the CDR3 reads TGTGCCAGCAGCGGGGACACTAAAGAGACCCAGTACTTC. This gives the protein CASSGDTKETQYF.

This chain's CDR3 is CASRIGTATNEKLFF. For the CDR3, the DNA is TGTGCCAGCAGGATCGGGACAGCAACTAATGAAAAACTGTTTTTT. V is TRBV28 and J is TRBJ1-4; TRBD1 matches at 7 bases. V shed 6 bases and J 0 bases; nucleotides not matched to a gene: 4. Germline CDR1 MDHEN, CDR2 SYDVKM. This CDR3 contains 15 residues.

The chain is built from TRBV15 and TRBJ2-3, with a possible D match to TRBD1 (6 bases). Germline CDR1 is LNHNV and CDR2 is YYDKDF (reference sequence). The CDR3 totals 14 residues. The V gene lost 6 bases and the J gene lost 6 bases, with 16 bases spanning the gap. DNA of the CDR3: TGTGCCACCAGTGACAGGAGCCTCGGGGATACGCAGTATTTT. It yields the protein CATSDRSLGDTQYF.

The V call is TRBV2, the J call TRBJ1-5; D is unresolved. V shed 5 bases and J shed 7 bases, with 18 bases lying between them. The CDR3 totals 15 residues. Germline CDR1 SNHLY, CDR2 FYNNEI. In DNA form, the CDR3 reads TGTGCCAGCAGTAGAGAGTTCCCCAGGAGGCAGCCCCAGCATTTT. Translation: CASSREFPRRQPQHF. Filled out from reference TRBV2 and TRBJ1-5, the complete variable domain reads EPEVTQTPSHQVTQMGQEVILRCVPISNHLYFYWYRQILGQKVEFLVSFYNNEISEKSEIFDDQFSVERPDGSNFTLKIRSTKLEDSAMYFCASSREFPRRQPQHFGDGTRLSIL.

J is TRBJ2-1 and V is TRBV9; 10 bases line up with TRBD2. Trimming took 3 bases from V and 8 from J; bases not matched to a gene: 5. CDR1 is SGDLS, CDR2 YYNGEE, per germline. The CDR3 is 14 amino acids. In nucleotides, the CDR3 is TGTGCCAGCAGCGGAGCGGGGGGGAGGGATGAGCAGTTCTTC. It is translated as CASSGAGGRDEQFF.

V gene TRBV10-3 combines with J gene TRBJ1-2; D remains ambiguous. The CDR3 spans 14 residues. Per germline, CDR1 ENHRY and CDR2 SYGVKD. Trimming stripped 3 bases from V and 0 bases from J, with 8 bases between. The CDR3 protein is CAISEWSTNYGYTF. The CDR3 region has the DNA TGTGCCATCAGTGAATGGTCCACTAACTATGGCTACACCTTC.